A selection of T cell receptor beta chains follows, all from one sample in a study of T cells in Graves' hyperthyroidism and ophthalmopathy. Using its own MiXCR run on the multiplex PCR reads, TCRdb lists one record per CDR3 protein. The data contain hundreds of thousands of distinct CDR3 sequences, roughly 14% of them seen just once; the ten biggest clones take up roughly an eighth. The sample was blood. The receptors here all came from a woman between 45 and 60 years old with Graves' ophthalmopathy. The CDR3 runs from the conserved cysteine through the conserved F or W. The D gene is left open where the match is weak. Clone size, where shown, is once, few, many, or a class for clones that have expanded.

TRBV10-3	.	14	TRBJ2-7	many	CAINSGRSSYEQYF	TGTGCCATCAACTCGGGACGGAGCTCCTACGAGCAGTACTTC
TRBV12-3/TRBV12-4	.	15	TRBJ2-7	many	CASSLRGGGGYEQYF	TGTGCCAGCAGTTTGCGGGGTGGGGGTGGCTACGAGCAGTACTTC
TRBV11-1	.	18	TRBJ2-2	.	CASSLAQGRPRNTGELFF	TGTGCCAGCAGCTTAGCCCAAGGGAGGCCAAGGAACACCGGGGAGCTGTTTTTT
TRBV20-1	.	16	TRBJ2-1	few	CSASRLGRGGYNEQFF	TGCAGTGCTAGTCGCCTGGGGAGGGGGGGGTACAATGAGCAGTTCTTC
TRBV3-1	TRBD2	15	TRBJ2-2	.	CASSQLLAGGGELFF	TGTGCCAGCAGCCAATTGCTAGCGGGAGGTGGGGAGCTGTTTTTT
TRBV3-1	TRBD2	14	TRBJ2-7	.	CASKLAGGPHEQYF	TGTGCCAGCAAACTAGCGGGAGGGCCTCACGAGCAGTACTTC
TRBV20-1	TRBD2	13	TRBJ2-5	many	CSARTSGSETQYF	TGCAGTGCTAGAACTAGCGGGAGTGAGACCCAGTACTTC
TRBV7-9	TRBD2	17	TRBJ2-3	.	CASSLYISGRGADTQYF	TGTGCCAGCAGCTTATACATTAGCGGGAGGGGTGCAGATACGCAGTATTTT
TRBV7-2	.	14	TRBJ1-1	many	CASSLAAGPPSTFF	TGTGCCAGCAGCCTAGCTGCGGGGCCGCCTTCAACTTTCTTT
TRBV12-3/TRBV12-4	TRBD2	16	TRBJ2-2	many	CASNPTLAGDTGELFF	TGTGCCAGCAATCCAACCCTAGCGGGAGACACCGGGGAGCTGTTTTTT
TRBV3-1	TRBD2	16	TRBJ2-2	few	CASSQDRGRASGELFF	TGTGCCAGCAGCCAAGATCGGGGGAGGGCCTCCGGGGAGCTGTTTTTT
TRBV12-3/TRBV12-4	.	16	TRBJ2-5	many	CASSLDLTALQETQYF	TGTGCCAGCAGTTTAGACCTTACGGCCCTCCAAGAGACCCAGTACTTC
TRBV6-1	.	15	TRBJ2-3	.	CASSDYRDSADTQYF	TGTGCCAGCAGTGACTACAGGGATAGCGCAGATACGCAGTATTTT